The 32 T cell receptor beta chains listed next were all sequenced from one sample in a study of cytomegalovirus exposure and HLA in healthy donors. Profiled with immunoSEQ multiplex PCR; TCRdb holds only in-frame clones, not every one. The sample consists of approximately 300,000 clones, about nine tenths of them appearing once. The sample was PBMCs. The receptors originated from a woman in her twenties or thirties in good health and CMV-seropositive.

The chain employs TRBV28 and TRBJ2-7; D unclear. Deletions cut 3 bases from V and 2 bases from J, with 11 bases between. The CDR3 is 14 amino acids. Per germline, CDR1 MDHEN and CDR2 SYDVKM. The DNA for the CDR3 is TGTGCCAGCAGTTTCCCAGCGCCACCCTACGAGCAGTACTTC. This sequence encodes CASSFPAPPYEQYF.

This chain connects TRBV2 to TRBJ2-3, with 14 bases identical to TRBD2. CDR1 and CDR2 from the germline V gene are SNHLY and FYNNEI. This CDR3 contains 16 residues. V lost 4 bases and J lost 4; bases outside the gene matches: 4. The CDR3 loop is CASSAGTSGSSDTQYF. CDR3 bases: TGTGCCAGCAGTGCCGGGACTAGCGGGAGTTCAGATACGCAGTATTTT.

The rearrangement links TRBV7-3 to TRBJ2-1; D is possibly TRBD2 (6 bases). The CDR3 spans 15 residues. V lost 2 bases and J 2 bases, leaving 10 bases between the germline ends. Germline V gene sequence: CDR1 SGHTA, CDR2 FQGTGA. CDR3 residues: CASSLGGSTYNEQFF. CDR3 nucleotides: TGTGCCAGCAGCTTAGGGGGGTCCACCTACAATGAGCAGTTCTTC.

This rearrangement joins TRBV5-1 to TRBJ1-4; TRBD1 aligns across 11 bases. CDR3 length equals 16 residues. Per the germline V gene, CDR1 is SGHRS and CDR2 is YFSETQ. Trimming cost V 5 bases and J 7 bases; bases outside gene matches: 10. As DNA, the CDR3 is TGCGCCAGCAGGCGTGGACAGGGGGCGTTTTCTGAAAAACTGTTTTTT. As protein: CASRRGQGAFSEKLFF.

The chain joins TRBV25-1 to TRBJ2-1, with 13 bases fitting TRBD2. This CDR3 spans 15 amino acids. The germline gives CDR1 MGHDK, CDR2 SYGVNS. The ends lost 4 bases at V and 7 bases at J; junction bases unmatched: 4. The CDR3 region is CASSVLAGGGNEQFF. DNA of the CDR3: TGTGCCAGCAGTGTACTAGCGGGAGGGGGTAATGAGCAGTTCTTC.

A single count supports this clone. V usage is TRBV6-1 and J usage is TRBJ2-7, with 11 bases matching TRBD2. This CDR3 is built from 14 residues. Germline assignment: CDR1 MNHNS and CDR2 SASEGT. Trimming took 7 bases from V and 3 from J; bases not matched to a gene: 5. The CDR3, as DNA: TGTGCCAGCATTAGGGGGACTAGCGGCTACGAGCAGTACTTC. The encoded protein is CASIRGTSGYEQYF.

This chain uses TRBV5-6 with TRBJ2-3; possibly TRBD2 for D (7 bases). This CDR3 has 11 residues. Germline-derived CDR1 and CDR2 are SGHDT and YYEEEE. V lost 4 bases and J lost 8, with 8 bases in between. The CDR3 here is CASSRGGTQYF. CDR3 in DNA: TGTGCCAGCAGCAGGGGGGGTACGCAGTATTTT.

CDR3 residues: CAWSPLAGGLTDTQYF. For the CDR3, the DNA is TGTGCCTGGAGTCCCTTAGCGGGAGGGTTGACAGATACGCAGTATTTT. The chain couples TRBV30 to TRBJ2-3; the match to TRBD2 covers 11 bases. This CDR3 is 16 amino acids long. The J segment lost 3 bases and the V segment lost 2 bases, leaving 7 bases of the junction unmatched. The germline V gene has CDR1 GTSNPN and CDR2 SVGIG (reference sequence).

J is TRBJ2-7 and V is TRBV9, with unresolved D. This CDR3 has 14 residues. Germline V gene data show CDR1 as SGDLS and CDR2 as YYNGEE. V was cut by 0 bases and J by 2 bases, with 9 bases left in between. CDR3 region: CASSVDGRTYEQYF. The CDR3 region has the DNA TGTGCCAGCAGCGTAGATGGCAGGACCTACGAGCAGTACTTC.

The gene calls are TRBV19 and TRBJ2-1; 7 bases line up with TRBD1. The CDR3 length is 15 residues. V was pared by 7 bases and J by 0 bases, with 6 bases of the junction left unmatched. Germline CDR1 and CDR2: LNHDA and SQIVND (reference sequence). The CDR3 DNA follows: TGTGCCAGTACTTGGGACAGAAGCTCCTACAATGAGCAGTTCTTC. This codes for CASTWDRSSYNEQFF.

The chain couples TRBV5-1 to TRBJ1-4; D is perhaps TRBD1 (5 bases). Trimming stripped 4 bases from V and 8 bases from J, with 15 bases between. The V gene's germline CDR1 is SGHRS and CDR2 YFSETQ. The CDR3 consists of 14 residues. CDR3 sequence (DNA): TGCGCCAGCAGCCCTCTCGTGGGGCGCGAAAAACTGTTTTTT. Encoded protein: CASSPLVGREKLFF.

The chain is built from TRBV5-1 and TRBJ2-5, with D possibly TRBD1 on 7 matching bases. This CDR3 comprises 15 residues. Germline V gene data show CDR1 as SGHRS and CDR2 as YFSETQ. The germline V and J ends were trimmed by 6 bases and 4 bases, with 19 bases remaining between them. The CDR3 is CASIQRSGGRETQYF. The CDR3 region has the DNA TGCGCCAGCATCCAGAGATCAGGGGGGAGAGAGACCCAGTACTTC.

This chain connects TRBV11-3 to TRBJ2-1; D might be TRBD1 or TRBD2, each matching 5 bases. CDR3 length equals 15 residues. The ends were cut back, 5 bases at V and 7 bases at J, with 18 bases in the middle. Germline-derived CDR1 and CDR2 are SGHNT and YENEEA. CDR3 DNA: TGTGCCAGCAGCAAAGGGACGCAACCGAGGAATGAGCAGTTCTTC. This gives the protein CASSKGTQPRNEQFF. The complete variable domain, with remaining parts taken from reference TRBV11-3 and TRBJ2-1, reads EAGVVQSPRYKIIEKKQPVAFWCNPISGHNTLYWYLQNLGQGPELLIRYENEEAVDDSQLPKDRFSAERLKGVDSTLKIQPAELGDSAVYLCASSKGTQPRNEQFFGPGTRLTVL.

As to this clone: In the same sample, other DNA sequences code for this CDR3. The chain has TRBV2 and TRBJ1-1, with D perhaps TRBD1 (6 bases). Germline V gene sequence: CDR1 SNHLY, CDR2 FYNNEI. Trimming pared 5 bases from V and 0 bases from J, leaving 10 bases between. The CDR3 length is 14 residues. DNA of the CDR3: TGTGCCAGCAGTCGGACAGCCATGAACACTGAAGCTTTCTTT. Its translation: CASSRTAMNTEAFF. Full variable domain (remainder filled in from reference TRBV2 and TRBJ1-1): EPEVTQTPSHQVTQMGQEVILRCVPISNHLYFYWYRQILGQKVEFLVSFYNNEISEKSEIFDDQFSVERPDGSNFTLKIRSTKLEDSAMYFCASSRTAMNTEAFFGQGTRLTVV.

V gene TRBV6-5 combines with J gene TRBJ2-2, with 7 bases that match TRBD1. J gave up 4 bases and V 6 bases, and 8 bases lay outside the gene matches. The CDR3 is 15 residues long. Germline V gene sequence: CDR1 MNHEY, CDR2 SVGAGI. The CDR3 DNA reads as TGTGCCAGCAGCCCAACGCACAGGGGCACCGGGGAGCTGTTTTTT. Protein sequence: CASSPTHRGTGELFF.

The rearrangement uses TRBV20-1 and TRBJ1-3, with D uncertain. Germline lookup yields CDR1 DFQATT and CDR2 SNEGSKA (reference sequence). V was trimmed by 4 bases and J by 2 bases, leaving 0 bases between them. CDR3 length equals 10 residues. As DNA, the CDR3 is TGCAGTGCTACTGGAAACACCATATATTTT. It specifies CSATGNTIYF.

This sequence joins TRBV2 and TRBJ2-5; maybe TRBD1 (6 bases). Germline assignment: CDR1 SNHLY and CDR2 FYNNEI. CDR3 size: 13 residues. V was clipped by 8 bases and J by 5 bases, with 15 bases between them. The CDR3 loop reads CASLDSGPETQYF. The CDR3 nucleotides are TGTGCCAGCCTGGACAGTGGCCCCGAGACCCAGTACTTC. Supplemented by reference TRBV2 and TRBJ2-5, the full variable domain reads EPEVTQTPSHQVTQMGQEVILRCVPISNHLYFYWYRQILGQKVEFLVSFYNNEISEKSEIFDDQFSVERPDGSNFTLKIRSTKLEDSAMYFCASLDSGPETQYFGPGTRLLVL.

The chain recombines TRBV13 with TRBJ2-7, with 11 nucleotides matching TRBD1. CDR1 and CDR2 (germline): PRHDT, FYEKMQ (reference sequence). Unmatched junction bases numbered 10, after V lost 2 bases and J lost 4 bases. The CDR3 has 17 amino acids. The CDR3 is CASSLRDRGRIRYEQYF. The CDR3, as DNA: TGTGCCAGCAGCTTAAGGGACAGGGGGAGGATTAGGTACGAGCAGTACTTC.

V is TRBV18 and J is TRBJ1-1; D gene ambiguous. Trimming cost V 2 bases and J 5 bases, with 3 bases left between them. The CDR3 contains 11 residues. Germline assignment: CDR1 KGHSH and CDR2 LQKENI. Here the CDR3 DNA reads TGTGCCAGCTCACCAGGGACTGAAGCTTTCTTT. Residues: CASSPGTEAFF.

This chain connects TRBV6-1 to TRBJ2-1; TRBD1 aligns across 7 bases. This CDR3 spans 15 amino acids. Germline V gives CDR1 MNHNS, CDR2 SASEGT. J gave up 4 bases and V 3 bases, and 6 bases lay outside the gene matches. The chain's CDR3 is CASSDPGTVYNEQFF. In nucleotides, the CDR3 is TGTGCCAGCAGTGACCCCGGGACAGTATACAATGAGCAGTTCTTC.

V and J are TRBV18 and TRBJ2-7, with 8 bases aligning to TRBD2. There are 18 residues in the CDR3. Germline V gene sequence: CDR1 KGHSH, CDR2 LQKENI. Trimming removed 2 bases from V and 3 bases from J; junction bases left unmatched: 15. This CDR3 is CASSPGSTSGAWFYEQYF. In nucleotides, the CDR3 is TGTGCCAGCTCACCAGGTAGCACTAGCGGCGCGTGGTTCTACGAGCAGTACTTC.

This chain joins TRBV5-5 and TRBJ2-7, with D possibly TRBD2 on 5 matching bases. V was clipped by 7 bases and J by 5 bases, with 19 bases between them. CDR1 is SGHKS and CDR2 is YYEKEE in the germline V gene (reference sequence). This CDR3 region has 14 residues. CDR3 residues: CASGGPNAGDEQYF. In nucleotides, the CDR3 is TGTGCCAGCGGAGGTCCGAATGCGGGCGACGAGCAGTACTTC. Based on the CDR3 plus reference TRBV5-5 and TRBJ2-7, the full variable domain is DAGVTQSPTHLIKTRGQQVTLRCSPISGHKSVSWYQQVLGQGPQFIFQYYEKEERGRGNFPDRFSARQFPNYSSELNVNALLLGDSALYLCASGGPNAGDEQYFGPGTRLTVT.

The chain uses TRBV28 and TRBJ2-7, with D tentatively TRBD1 (6 bases). The CDR3 totals 13 residues. The V end was cut by 8 bases, the J end by 10 bases, with 21 bases between. Germline CDR1 and CDR2: MDHEN and SYDVKM. CDR3 sequence reads: CASAKLIRDNQYF. The CDR3 coding sequence is TGTGCCAGCGCCAAATTAATTCGGGACAATCAGTACTTC.

The rearrangement uses TRBV5-1 and TRBJ2-2; D uncertain. Trimming left V 1 base short and J 10 bases short, with 11 bases between. The CDR3 consists of 13 residues. Germline loops: CDR1 SGHRS, CDR2 YFSETQ. The CDR3 DNA reads TGCGCCAGCAGCTTGAAATTGGGCGTGGAGCTGTTTTTT. This sequence encodes CASSLKLGVELFF.

This clone was picked up one time. CDR3 loop: CASSFPSSYNEQFF. Here the CDR3 DNA reads TGTGCCAGCAGTTTTCCTAGCAGCTACAATGAGCAGTTCTTC. The gene calls are TRBV27 and TRBJ2-1; maybe TRBD2 (5 bases). CDR1 is MNHEY, CDR2 SMNVEV, per germline (reference sequence). Trimming left V 3 bases short and J 3 bases short, with 9 bases between. The CDR3 length is 14 residues.

The rearrangement joins TRBV5-6 to TRBJ2-1; tentative D call: TRBD2 (7 bases). The CDR3 consists of 15 residues. Trimming left V 4 bases short and J 7 bases short, with 18 bases between. Germline CDR1 reads SGHDT; CDR2 reads YYEEEE. In DNA, the CDR3 is TGTGCCAGCAGCCAAACTAGGGGGGGCTGGAATGAGCAGTTCTTC. Translated: CASSQTRGGWNEQFF.

The rearrangement links TRBV2 to TRBJ2-5; D remains ambiguous. From germline, CDR1 is SNHLY and CDR2 FYNNEI. This CDR3 contains 16 residues. V was trimmed by 1 base and J by 5 bases, leaving 17 bases between them. The CDR3 coding sequence is TGTGCCAGCAGTGAAGTCTCACCTACGTTCGAGGAGACCCAGTACTTC. Encoded protein: CASSEVSPTFEETQYF.

The chain recombines TRBV6-9 with TRBJ2-5, with a weak D call TRBD2 (6 bases). V lost 2 bases and J lost 5, with 15 bases in between. The CDR3 contains 15 residues. CDR1 is MNHGY, CDR2 SVAAGI, per germline. CDR3 nucleotide sequence: TGTGCCAGCAGTTATAGGCGGGGTCTTAGGGAGACCCAGTACTTC. Translation gives CASSYRRGLRETQYF.

The gene calls are TRBV9 and TRBJ1-2; D unclear. V lost 7 bases and J lost 6, with 7 bases in between. CDR1 SGDLS and CDR2 YYNGEE come from the germline V gene. The CDR3 covers 10 residues. In DNA form, the CDR3 reads TGTGCCAGCGAGGGAAATGGCTACACCTTC. Translated, it gives CASEGNGYTF.

The CDR3 spells CASSDSDQPQHF. Written as DNA, the CDR3 is TGTGCCAGCAGTGATTCGGATCAGCCCCAGCATTTT. This chain connects TRBV25-1 to TRBJ1-5; D not certain. The CDR3 length is 12 residues. V lost 3 bases, J lost 5 bases, and 5 bases lay in between. Germline V gene data show CDR1 as MGHDK and CDR2 as SYGVNS. The full variable domain, with the rest looked up from reference TRBV25-1 and TRBJ1-5, is EADIYQTPRYLVIGTGKKITLECSQTMGHDKMYWYQQDPGMELHLIHYSYGVNSTEKGDLSSESTVSRIRTEHFPLTLESARPSHTSQYLCASSDSDQPQHFGDGTRLSIL.

The chain carries TRBV4-2 and TRBJ2-7, with D tentatively TRBD1 (6 bases). Germline CDR1 and CDR2: LGHNA and YNFKEQ. CDR3 length: 15 amino acids. V lost 1 base to trimming and J lost 2 bases, with 12 bases between them. In DNA form, the CDR3 reads TGTGCCAGCAGCCAAGGAATAGGGGGTACCTACGAGCAGTACTTC. Translation: CASSQGIGGTYEQYF.

The chain links TRBV29-1 to TRBJ2-3, with a tentative D call TRBD1 (7 bases). The V gene lost 6 bases and the J gene lost 2 bases, with 15 bases spanning the gap. Germline lookup yields CDR1 SQVTM and CDR2 ANQGSEA. This CDR3 spans 14 amino acids. The CDR3 DNA reads TGCAGCGTGGAGGGGGCGGATTACACAGATACGCAGTATTTT. Its protein is CSVEGADYTDTQYF.